The clone carrying this T cell receptor beta chain was picked up a small number of times. As handled by the study authors: Reference gene primers were amplified, and this amplification served to estimate nucleated cell counts. Produced via immunoSEQ multiplex PCR; TCRdb's table is partial and in-frame only. V, J and clone size derive from that table, while D and trimming were established from the DNA sequence. There are approximately 170,000 clones in the sample; approximately 75% occur only once, and 9.5% to 13% lies in the top ten. V lost 7 bases and J lost 0, with 21 bases in between. From germline, CDR1 is LNHDA and CDR2 SQIVND (reference sequence). The CDR3 has 17 amino acids. These data originate in a study of blood T cell repertoires in COVID-19. As for the study in general: COVID-19 samples collected from the United States, Italy and Spain covered acute and convalescent phases. T cells, B-cell-depleted T cells, or PBMCs provided the cDNA or gDNA that served as material.

The rearrangement uses TRBV19 and TRBJ1-2; D is unresolved. Material for sequencing was peripheral blood. The sequence was obtained from a human donor in a cohort sampled during active COVID-19. CDR3 DNA: TGTGCCAGTACCCAGCTTGGTCGAGGATGGGCTAACTATGGCTACACCTTC. Its translation is CASTQLGRGWANYGYTF.